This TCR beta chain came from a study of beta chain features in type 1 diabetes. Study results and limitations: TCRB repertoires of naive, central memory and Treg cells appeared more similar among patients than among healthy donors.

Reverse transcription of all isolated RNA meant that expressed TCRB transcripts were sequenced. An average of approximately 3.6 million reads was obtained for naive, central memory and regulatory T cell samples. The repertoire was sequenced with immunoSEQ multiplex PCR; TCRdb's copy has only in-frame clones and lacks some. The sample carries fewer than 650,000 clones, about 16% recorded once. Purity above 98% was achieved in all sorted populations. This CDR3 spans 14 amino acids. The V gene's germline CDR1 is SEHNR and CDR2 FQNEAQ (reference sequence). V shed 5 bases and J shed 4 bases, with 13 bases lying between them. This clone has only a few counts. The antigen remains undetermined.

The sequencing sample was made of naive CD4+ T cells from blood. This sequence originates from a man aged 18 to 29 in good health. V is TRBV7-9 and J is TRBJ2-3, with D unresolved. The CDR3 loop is CASSPMREPDTQYF. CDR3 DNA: TGTGCCAGCAGCCCAATGCGAGAACCAGATACGCAGTATTTT.